This TCR beta chain was found in a study of Graves' ophthalmopathy and Graves' hyperthyroidism. Study overall: Ophthalmopathy absent within 18 months of follow-up marked hyperthyroidism as stable.

As for this clonotype: Mismatch with germline at one junction end may stem from a read error.

Amplified material comprised TCR beta CDR3 regions derived from RNA transcripts. HTBI-primed first-round RT-PCR preceded second-round multiplex PCR. TCRdb re-analysed the multiplex PCR reads in MiXCR, keeping a single row per CDR3 protein. Of about 1.1 million distinct CDR3 sequences listed, about two fifths are singletons. Germline V gene data show CDR1 as ENHRY and CDR2 as SYGVKD. CDR3 length: 14 residues. The V gene is TRBV10-3, the J gene TRBJ1-5, with 7 bases lining up with TRBD1. This TCR derives from an adult man with Graves' hyperthyroidism. What was sequenced was peripheral blood or thyroid tissue (not recorded which). The CDR3 spells CGISSNTGDQPQHF. Here the CDR3 DNA reads TGTGGCATCAGCAGCAATACAGGGGATCAGCCCCAGCATTTT.